Below, one TCR beta chain is given with its context. This record belongs to a study of PD-1 blockade in classical Hodgkin lymphoma. Study summary: On a schedule of every 2 weeks, patients received nivolumab 3 mg/kg intravenously.

All patients relapsed after autologous stem cell transplantation, and brentuximab vedotin exposure varied. Best outcomes ranged across complete response, partial response and progressive disease. The CDR3 is made up of 14 amino acids. V shed 4 bases and J shed 6 bases, with 16 bases lying between them. Germline V gene lookup returns CDR1 ENHRY and CDR2 SYGVKD. Sequencing used immunoSEQ multiplex PCR; TCRdb keeps in-frame clones, though not all of them. The sample has about 58,000 clones; approximately 90% are singletons. This sequence originates from a human donor with classical Hodgkin lymphoma. The sequencing used peripheral blood mononuclear cells (PBMCs), collected before the second cycle of nivolumab. The chain carries TRBV10-3 and TRBJ2-7; D gene unclear. The CDR3 DNA sequence: TGTGCCATCAGTGGCATCAATCTATCGGGCGAGCAGTACTTC. Translation: CAISGINLSGEQYF.